This T cell receptor beta chain emerged from a study of Ad26.COV2.S vaccination and SARS-CoV-2 variants. Study-wide context: Dosing was one shot or two shots 56 days apart. Points from the study as a whole: Vaccine recipients had higher spike-specific TCR breadth than placebo recipients. Spike-specific CD8+ and CD4+ T cell responses reportedly showed substantial breadth after vaccination.

To note about this clone: The antigen is unknown.

The method was immunoSEQ multiplex PCR; TCRdb's version includes in-frame clones alone and lacks a portion of them. The sample lists roughly 680,000 clones; 70% to 90% were seen once. Noted treatment: 15 to 20 received Ad26.COV2.S at low or high dose, single or two shots; about 5 received placebo; per-sample allocation not given. Day 63 after the first vaccine or placebo injection was the time point for sampling. V was shortened by 3 bases and J by 3 bases, with 14 bases between the two germline ends. The CDR3 extends over 15 amino acids. CDR1 LGHDT and CDR2 YNNKEL come from the germline V gene (reference sequence).

The rearrangement links TRBV3-1 (or the pseudogene TRBV3-2) to TRBJ1-1, with D possibly TRBD1 on 5 matching bases. The receptor's source is a person aged 18 to 59 who received the Ad26.COV2.S COVID-19 vaccine or a placebo. This material consisted of peripheral blood, taken in a trial of Ad26.COV2.S vaccine versus placebo. In DNA, the CDR3 is TGTGCCAGCAGCCAGGCAGGGAGGGGTGACACTGAAGCTTTCTTT. Translation gives CASSQAGRGDTEAFF.